These 21 T cell receptor beta chains were sequenced from one sample in a study of cytomegalovirus exposure and HLA in healthy donors. The PCR had 60 Vbeta and 13 Jbeta primers. The method was immunoSEQ multiplex PCR; TCRdb's version includes in-frame clones alone and lacks a portion of them. This table holds about 300,000 clones, roughly 90% found once. Sample: PBMCs. The receptors originated from a man between 40 and 49 years old in good health and CMV-seropositive.

This clone was observed a single time. V and J are TRBV28 and TRBJ1-1, with 9 positions matching TRBD1. V shed 6 bases, J shed 1 base, and the junction held 12 bases outside the gene matches. In germline, CDR1 is MDHEN, CDR2 SYDVKM. The length of the CDR3 is 17 residues. The chain's CDR3 is CASSSPGTGSGNTEAFF. CDR3 DNA: TGTGCCAGCAGCAGTCCCGGGACAGGGAGCGGGAACACTGAAGCTTTCTTT.

Worth noting for this clone: The junction differs from germline at one of its ends, possibly a read error. The J gene is TRBJ1-1, the V gene TRBV10-3; TRBD1 aligns across 7 bases. The CDR3 length is 14 residues. Per the germline V gene, CDR1 is ENHRY and CDR2 is SYGVKD. DNA of the CDR3: TGTGCCATCAGTGACCCCGTTACAGGGGCCTCAATAGTCTTT. Translation gives CAISDPVTGASIVF.

This clone was observed a handful of times. The V gene is TRBV5-1, the J gene TRBJ2-3; 8 bases map to TRBD2. Germline V gene data show CDR1 as SGHRS and CDR2 as YFSETQ. V was pared by 1 base and J by 2 bases, with 12 bases of the junction left unmatched. The CDR3 contains 18 residues. The CDR3 protein is CASSLIWLAGGYTDTQYF. In DNA form, the CDR3 reads TGCGCCAGCAGCTTGATCTGGCTAGCGGGTGGGTACACAGATACGCAGTATTTT. The entire variable domain, with the rest obtained from reference TRBV5-1 and TRBJ2-3, is as follows: KAGVTQTPRYLIKTRGQQVTLSCSPISGHRSVSWYQQTPGQGLQFLFEYFSETQRNKGNFPGRFSGRQFSNSRSEMNVSTLELGDSALYLCASSLIWLAGGYTDTQYFGPGTRLTVL.

This clone appeared a single time. This chain uses TRBV5-1 with TRBJ2-5; 7 bases are a match to TRBD2. Trimming cost V 0 bases and J 4 bases; bases outside gene matches: 3. The CDR3 contains 14 residues. The germline V gene encodes CDR1 SGHRS and CDR2 YFSETQ. Here the CDR3 reads CASSLAAGVETQYF. The CDR3 coding sequence is TGCGCCAGCAGCTTGGCTGCGGGAGTAGAGACCCAGTACTTC.

The genes are TRBV4-3 and TRBJ2-3; D is possibly TRBD2 (6 bases). The CDR3 has 15 residues. Germline V gene sequence: CDR1 LGHNA, CDR2 YSLEER. V was pared by 0 bases and J by 1 base, with 8 bases between. The CDR3 DNA reads TGCGCCAGCAGCCAAGACCAGCGGGGCACAGATACGCAGTATTTT. It codes for CASSQDQRGTDTQYF.

The V gene is TRBV2, the J gene TRBJ2-7; a possible D gene is TRBD1 (6 bases). CDR1 is SNHLY, CDR2 FYNNEI, per germline. This CDR3 region has 16 residues. The V end was cut by 6 bases, the J end by 6 bases, with 24 bases between. CDR3 in DNA: TGTGCCAGCAGCGCTGGGCGTCAGGGGCCTACTCCCGAGCAGTACTTC. Its protein product is CASSAGRQGPTPEQYF. Drawing the rest from reference TRBV2 and TRBJ2-7, the complete variable domain is EPEVTQTPSHQVTQMGQEVILRCVPISNHLYFYWYRQILGQKVEFLVSFYNNEISEKSEIFDDQFSVERPDGSNFTLKIRSTKLEDSAMYFCASSAGRQGPTPEQYFGPGTRLTVT.

The V gene is TRBV7-9, the J gene TRBJ1-2; no firm D call. V was clipped by 2 bases and J by 4 bases, with 17 bases between them. CDR1 SEHNR and CDR2 FQNEAQ come from the germline V gene (reference sequence). CDR3 length: 16 residues. CDR3 sequence (DNA): TGTGCCAGCAGCTTAAAGGTCCAGGCGCCCAGCTATGGCTACACCTTC. Translation gives CASSLKVQAPSYGYTF.

The chain has TRBV28 and TRBJ2-7, with D maybe TRBD1 (6 bases). CDR3 size: 16 residues. The V end was cut by 2 bases, the J end by 2 bases, with 16 bases between. CDR1 MDHEN and CDR2 SYDVKM come from the germline V gene. CDR3 sequence reads: CASSLQADSPTYEQYF. The CDR3 coding sequence is TGTGCCAGCAGTTTACAAGCGGACAGCCCTACCTACGAGCAGTACTTC.

The chain uses TRBV7-3 and TRBJ2-2; 13 bases map to TRBD2. Losses at the gene ends were 5 bases for V and 6 bases for J; bases not matched to a gene: 6. Germline V lookup: CDR1 SGHTA, CDR2 FQGTGA. The length of the CDR3 is 16 residues. The CDR3 spells CASSLGLAGVSGELFF. The CDR3 coding sequence is TGTGCCAGCAGCCTCGGACTAGCGGGAGTCTCCGGGGAGCTGTTTTTT.

The genes are TRBV19 and TRBJ1-5; 8 bases map to TRBD1. This CDR3 is built from 14 residues. Per germline, CDR1 LNHDA and CDR2 SQIVND (reference sequence). The V gene end was trimmed by 6 bases and the J gene end by 8 bases; junction bases not matched to a gene: 9. This chain's CDR3 is CASRIDRGVEPQHF. The CDR3 DNA reads as TGTGCCAGTAGGATTGACAGGGGTGTGGAGCCCCAGCATTTT.

V gene TRBV18 combines with J gene TRBJ2-5, with a tentative D call TRBD2 (5 bases). There are 16 residues in the CDR3. Germline CDR1 and CDR2: KGHSH and LQKENI. Between the trimmed V and J ends, which lost 2 bases and 5 bases, there was a span of 18 bases. CDR3 amino acids: CASSPTQEGPGETQYF. The CDR3 nucleotides read TGTGCCAGCTCACCAACGCAGGAAGGGCCGGGGGAGACCCAGTACTTC.

The chain links TRBV11-2 to TRBJ1-4, with 9 bases identical to TRBD1. This CDR3 is built from 15 residues. V shed 4 bases and J 10 bases; nucleotides not matched to a gene: 10. Germline V gives CDR1 SGHAT, CDR2 FQNNGV. Here the CDR3 reads CASSSNRGRRGKLFF. CDR3 nucleotide sequence: TGTGCCAGCAGCTCCAACAGGGGGCGACGCGGAAAACTGTTTTTT.

This clone has a single count. The V gene is TRBV2, the J gene TRBJ2-1; 13 positions match TRBD2. CDR1 is SNHLY, CDR2 FYNNEI, per germline. V shed 8 bases and J 4 bases; nucleotides not matched to a gene: 8. The CDR3 has 16 amino acids. This CDR3 is CASRPGLAGAYNEQFF. The CDR3 coding sequence is TGTGCCAGCCGCCCAGGACTAGCGGGGGCATACAATGAGCAGTTCTTC.

This CDR3 reads CASSARTGDDEKLFF. CDR3 in DNA: TGTGCCAGCAGCGCAAGGACAGGGGATGATGAAAAACTGTTTTTT. The chain carries TRBV7-9 and TRBJ1-4, with 9 bases matching TRBD1. The CDR3 consists of 15 residues. J was trimmed by 6 bases and V by 5 bases; bases with no gene match: 7. Germline values: CDR1 SEHNR, CDR2 FQNEAQ (reference sequence).

Only one count was recorded for this clone. The rearrangement uses TRBV5-4 and TRBJ2-7; TRBD1 matches 8 bases. The length of the CDR3 is 16 residues. V shed 0 bases and J 4 bases; nucleotides not matched to a gene: 9. Germline CDR1 reads SGHNT; CDR2 reads YYREEE (reference sequence). This chain's CDR3 is CASSLAGQGNFYEQYF. The CDR3 bases are TGTGCCAGCAGCTTGGCTGGACAGGGTAATTTTTACGAGCAGTACTTC.

This chain links TRBV20-1 with TRBJ2-7; D ambiguous. With 4 bases removed from V and 6 bases from J, the gap between germline ends came to 7 bases. CDR3 length equals 10 residues. The germline CDR1 and CDR2 sequences are DFQATT and SNEGSKA (reference sequence). The DNA of the CDR3 is TGCAGTGCTACGTCCCGCGAGCAGTACTTC. It codes for CSATSREQYF.

The gene calls are TRBV28 and TRBJ1-1, with TRBD1 identical over 7 bases. V dropped 4 bases and J dropped 0; count of bases not matched to a gene: 2. The CDR3 runs 14 residues. Germline CDR1 reads MDHEN; CDR2 reads SYDVKM. The CDR3 sequence is CASSWDSMNTEAFF. Here the CDR3 DNA reads TGTGCCAGCAGTTGGGACAGTATGAACACTGAAGCTTTCTTT. The variable domain in full, completed from reference TRBV28 and TRBJ1-1, reads DVKVTQSSRYLVKRTGEKVFLECVQDMDHENMFWYRQDPGLGLRLIYFSYDVKMKEKGDIPEGYSVSREKKERFSLILESASTNQTSMYLCASSWDSMNTEAFFGQGTRLTVV.

This chain connects TRBV5-4 to TRBJ2-7; 8 bases line up with TRBD2. The CDR3 spans 15 residues. Trimming at V came to 4 bases and at J to 3 bases, leaving 9 bases not matched to a gene. The germline gives CDR1 SGHNT, CDR2 YYREEE (reference sequence). The CDR3 DNA is TGTGCCAGCAGCGAAACTAGCGGTGACATCTACGAGCAGTACTTC. Translating gives CASSETSGDIYEQYF.

In DNA, the CDR3 is TGTGCCAGTAGTATAAGTTCCCAGAGGACTGAAGCTTTCTTT. It translates to CASSISSQRTEAFF. The V call is TRBV19, the J call TRBJ1-1; no firm D call. Trimming cost V 2 bases and J 5 bases, with 12 bases left between them. Germline values: CDR1 LNHDA, CDR2 SQIVND (reference sequence). The CDR3 consists of 14 residues. Filled out from reference TRBV19 and TRBJ1-1, the complete variable domain reads DGGITQSPKYLFRKEGQNVTLSCEQNLNHDAMYWYRQDPGQGLRLIYYSQIVNDFQKGDIAEGYSVSREKKESFPLTVTSAQKNPTAFYLCASSISSQRTEAFFGQGTRLTVV.

The chain joins TRBV6-5 to TRBJ1-2; D is ambiguous. The V end lost 0 bases, the J end lost 3 bases, and 8 bases lay between the germline ends. Germline V gives CDR1 MNHEY, CDR2 SVGAGI. The CDR3 covers 14 residues. The CDR3: CASSYSRGYYGYTF. The CDR3 DNA reads as TGTGCCAGCAGTTACTCCCGGGGTTACTATGGCTACACCTTC.

The chain carries TRBV19 and TRBJ2-1; 10 bases are a match to TRBD1. The CDR3 is made up of 15 amino acids. V was pared by 8 bases and J by 5 bases, with 9 bases of the junction left unmatched. CDR1 LNHDA and CDR2 SQIVND come from the germline V gene (reference sequence). CDR3 sequence (DNA): TGTGCCAGTGGCCCGGGGACAGGGGCGGACAATGAGCAGTTCTTC. It yields the protein CASGPGTGADNEQFF.